These 28 T cell receptor beta chains originate from one sample sequenced in a study of tumor-infiltrating lymphocytes in primary liver carcinoma. Germline DNA was also extracted, and blood RNA was taken from unsorted whole blood. With around 490 ng total RNA as template and a constant-region primer, TCR beta cDNA was made. TCR beta libraries came from three nested multiplex PCR rounds using slightly modified ARM-PCR. Forward primers for TRBV1-TRBV30 and a C-beta reverse primer served the first two PCR rounds, at 10 cycles each. TCRdb passed the multiplex PCR reads through MiXCR, listing each CDR3 protein once. The data show hundreds of thousands of distinct CDR3 sequences, with roughly 60% seen just once and approximately 9.4% held by the top ten. The sequenced material came from peripheral blood. The receptor source for this set is a man aged 35-49 years with primary liver carcinoma and hepatitis B virus infection.

Comment on this clonotype: Since no conserved phenylalanine or tryptophan closes the CDR3, a read error is the likely cause. The chain links TRBV12-3 or TRBV12-4 to TRBJ2-1; the D gene is possibly TRBD2 (5 bases). This CDR3 contains 13 residues. Trimming cost V 5 bases and J 0 bases, with 5 bases left between them. CDR3 loop: CASSRGSYNEQFL. Written as DNA, the CDR3 is TGTGCCAGCAGTCGGGGCTCCTACAATGAGCAGTTCTTA.

Of note for this clonotype: One end of the junction varies from germline; a read error may be responsible. V usage is TRBV6-5 and J usage is TRBJ2-1, with TRBD2 identical over 8 bases. Germline values: CDR1 MNHEY, CDR2 SVGAGI. The CDR3 is 13 amino acids. CDR3 residues: CAGTPAGVDEQFF. The CDR3 coding sequence is TGCGCCGGCACTCCAGCGGGAGTGGATGAGCAGTTCTTC.

This clonotype was observed a single time. One base away lies a much larger clone, so this may be a sequencing read error. The chain combines TRBV10-3 with TRBJ2-2; TRBD2 matches at 14 bases. The germline CDR1 and CDR2 sequences are ENHRY and SYGVKD. The CDR3 covers 16 residues. The V gene end was trimmed by 3 bases and the J gene end by 9 bases; junction bases not matched to a gene: 6. The CDR3 here is CAISEGTSGSPWELFF. DNA for the CDR3: TGTGCCATCAGTGAAGGGACTAGCGGGAGTCCCTGGGAGCTGTTTTTT.

Of note for this clonotype: A much more abundant neighbour one base away suggests this may be a read error. The J gene is TRBJ1-1, the V gene TRBV29-1; D ambiguous. Germline V lookup: CDR1 SQVTM, CDR2 ANQGSEA. The CDR3 is 12 residues long. The CDR3: CTVESLNTEAFF. CDR3 in DNA: TGCACCGTTGAATCACTTAACACTGAAGCTTTCTTT.

A note on this clonotype: A much larger clone lies a single base off, so this may be a read error. The conserved phenylalanine or tryptophan normally closing the CDR3 is absent here, so this likely arose from a read error. The chain is built from TRBV5-5 and TRBJ1-5, with a weak D call TRBD1 (5 bases). V was clipped by 0 bases and J by 0 bases, with 7 bases between them. The CDR3 spans 15 residues. Germline-derived CDR1 and CDR2 are SGHKS and YYEKEE (reference sequence). CDR3 nucleotide sequence: TGTGCCAGCAGCTTGGGGGGCTATAGCAATCAGCCCCAGCATCTT. It specifies CASSLGGYSNQPQHL.

This clonotype is a singleton in its sample. One end of the junction is discordant with germline, which a read error may explain. CDR3 sequence: CASSQEPWGGTRVNALTF. CDR3 DNA: TGCGCCAGCAGCCAAGAGCCGTGGGGAGGGACGAGGGTCAACGCCCTGACTTTC. V usage is TRBV4-2 and J usage is TRBJ2-6; 7 bases are a match to TRBD2. Per germline, CDR1 LGHNA and CDR2 YNFKEQ. The CDR3 totals 18 residues.

Turning to this clonotype: One junction end disagrees with the germline gene, perhaps due to a read error. The chain employs TRBV7-9 and TRBJ1-1; tentative D call: TRBD1 (6 bases). CDR1 and CDR2 from the germline V gene are SEHNR and FQNEAQ (reference sequence). The CDR3 spans 14 residues. CDR3 protein: CASSPPGANTEALF. CDR3 sequence (DNA): TGTGCCAGCAGCCCTCCAGGGGCGAACACTGAAGCTTTATTT.

The sample holds many counts of this clonotype. V and J are TRBV12-3 or TRBV12-4 and TRBJ2-1; D possibly corresponds to TRBD2 (6 bases). The CDR3 runs 15 residues. The V and J ends lost 3 bases and 8 bases respectively, with 17 bases between them. Here the CDR3 DNA reads TGTGCCAGCAGTTTGGGAGGTCGGAGGGTAGATGAGCAGTTCTTC. It is translated as CASSLGGRRVDEQFF.

This clonotype was picked up many times. CDR3 sequence reads: CASSLRQIGYTF. The CDR3 DNA sequence: TGTGCCAGCAGCCTGAGACAGATCGGCTACACCTTC. V and J are TRBV11-2 and TRBJ1-2, with D perhaps TRBD1 (5 bases). The CDR3 length is 12 residues. V dropped 5 bases and J dropped 8 bases, with 12 bases sitting between them. Germline-derived CDR1 and CDR2 are SGHAT and FQNNGV.

Concerning this clonotype itself: This may arise from a read error, as a much more abundant clone is one base away. The V and J genes are TRBV6-5 and TRBJ1-1, with unresolved D. Deletions cut 11 bases from V and 6 bases from J, with 19 bases between. Looked up from germline, CDR1 is MNHEY and CDR2 is SVGAGI. The CDR3 is made up of 13 amino acids. Here the CDR3 DNA reads TGTGCCGCCCGGGAGACTGCTGAGTCTGAAGCTTTCTTT. Its translation: CAARETAESEAFF.

As for this clonotype: This may be a read error, as it is one base from a much larger clone. The CDR3 bases are TGTGCTAGTGGTCTACGACCTTCCACAGATACGCAGTATTTT. It yields the protein CASGLRPSTDTQYF. The J gene is TRBJ2-3, the V gene TRBV12-5, with D unresolved. Germline V lookup: CDR1 LGHNT, CDR2 FRNRAP. The V and J ends lost 5 bases and 2 bases respectively, with 11 bases between them. This CDR3 comprises 14 residues. Combining the CDR3 with reference TRBV12-5 and TRBJ2-3 gives the whole variable domain DARVTQTPRHKVTEMGQEVTMRCQPILGHNTVFWYRQTMMQGLELLAYFRNRAPLDDSGMPKDRFSAEMPDATLATLKIQPSEPRDSAVYFCASGLRPSTDTQYFGPGTRLTVL.

About this clonotype: The junction shows a germline mismatch at one end, possibly a read error. The V call is TRBV6-2 or TRBV6-3, the J call TRBJ1-2, with D perhaps matching TRBD1 (6 bases). This CDR3 comprises 13 residues. Germline CDR1 MNHEY, CDR2 SVGEGT. The CDR3 DNA is TGTACCAGCAAATTAAGGGGGAACTATGGCTACACCTTC. Protein sequence: CTSKLRGNYGYTF.

This clonotype occurred once. A read error is possible here, since a much larger clone lies one base away. The chain is built from TRBV12-3 or TRBV12-4 and TRBJ1-4; tentatively, D is TRBD1 (5 bases). The germline V and J ends were trimmed by 9 bases and 7 bases, with 12 bases remaining between them. CDR3 length equals 12 residues. The CDR3 sequence is CASSRRGEKLFF. The CDR3 bases are TGTGCCAGTAGTCGAAGGGGTGAAAAACTGTTTTTT.

As concerns this clonotype: A much larger clone sits a single nucleotide away, making a read error possible. The chain is built from TRBV6-6 and TRBJ2-1, with 8 nucleotides matching TRBD2. V shed 11 bases and J 6 bases; nucleotides not matched to a gene: 9. The CDR3 is 13 amino acids. Germline V gives CDR1 MNHNY, CDR2 SVGAGI (reference sequence). CDR3 nucleotide sequence: TGTGCCGGCACCAGCGGGAGTTTCAATGAGCAGTTCTTC. Encoded protein: CAGTSGSFNEQFF.

Of note for this clonotype: Being one base from a much bigger clone, this may be a read error. The chain uses TRBV6-5 and TRBJ2-2, with D perhaps TRBD2 (5 bases). Germline values: CDR1 MNHEY, CDR2 SVGAGI. This CDR3 contains 18 residues. CDR3 residues: CASSLSPVWTSNTGELVF. The CDR3 nucleotides are TGTGCCAGCAGCCTATCTCCAGTATGGACCTCGAACACCGGGGAGCTGGTTTTT.

This clonotype was seen only a few times. This chain uses TRBV6-6 with TRBJ1-3, with TRBD1 matching 8 bases. After removal of 6 bases from V and 0 bases from J, the junction contained 4 bases not matched to a gene. CDR3 length equals 15 residues. CDR1 MNHNY and CDR2 SVGAGI come from the germline V gene (reference sequence). The CDR3 region is CASRPTGDSGNTIYF. CDR3 bases: TGTGCCAGCAGGCCGACAGGGGACTCTGGAAACACCATATATTTT.

This clonotype came up a few times. This chain links TRBV7-9 with TRBJ2-1, with 8 bases that match TRBD2. This CDR3 has 17 amino acids. Germline CDR1 is SEHNR and CDR2 is FQNEAQ (reference sequence). J gave up 5 bases and V 6 bases, and 15 bases lay outside the gene matches. Here the CDR3 DNA reads TGTGCCAGCAGTCCGACAGCCTGGGAAGCGGGGGACAATGAGCAGTTCTTC. This gives the protein CASSPTAWEAGDNEQFF.

The sample holds a few counts of this clonotype. J is TRBJ1-2 and V is TRBV28; 7 nucleotides match TRBD1. With 6 bases clipped from V and 4 bases from J, the junction kept 5 bases outside the gene matches. Germline lookup yields CDR1 MDHEN and CDR2 SYDVKM. The CDR3 is made up of 13 amino acids. CDR3 amino acids: CASRSRDSYGYTF. CDR3 sequence (DNA): TGTGCCAGCAGGTCCCGGGACAGCTATGGCTACACCTTC.

To note about this clonotype: A clone one base away is much larger, so this may be a read error. A read error is likely, as this CDR3 ends without the conserved phenylalanine or tryptophan. This chain joins TRBV12-3 or TRBV12-4 and TRBJ1-5; the match to TRBD1 covers 7 bases. The CDR3 runs 13 residues. V shed 6 bases, J shed 7 bases, and the junction held 6 bases outside the gene matches. CDR3 sequence reads: CASSTDRAQPQHC. CDR3 nucleotide sequence: TGTGCCAGCAGCACCGACAGGGCGCAGCCCCAGCATTGT.

The chain combines TRBV13 with TRBJ2-7; no reliable D call. The V end lost 0 bases, the J end lost 7 bases, and 13 bases lay between the germline ends. From germline, CDR1 is PRHDT and CDR2 FYEKMQ (reference sequence). This CDR3 is 14 amino acids long. The CDR3 DNA reads TGTGCCAGCAGCTTAGGAAAAACCGTACTGGAGCAGTACTTC. Translation: CASSLGKTVLEQYF. Filled out from reference TRBV13 and TRBJ2-7, the complete variable domain reads AAGVIQSPRHLIKEKRETATLKCYPIPRHDTVYWYQQGPGQDPQFLISFYEKMQSDKGSIPDRFSAQQFSDYHSELNMSSLELGDSALYFCASSLGKTVLEQYFGPGTRLTVT.

In its sample, this clonotype was seen a few times. The V call is TRBV7-9, the J call TRBJ1-6, with a weak D call TRBD1 (5 bases). V dropped 1 base and J dropped 5 bases, with 15 bases sitting between them. The CDR3 is 17 residues long. Germline V gives CDR1 SEHNR, CDR2 FQNEAQ (reference sequence). The CDR3 sequence is CASSLVRWDGDNSPLHF. CDR3 nucleotides: TGTGCCAGCAGCTTAGTACGATGGGACGGAGATAATTCACCCCTCCACTTT.

This chain connects TRBV6-2 or TRBV6-3 to TRBJ1-5; tentatively, D is TRBD1 (6 bases). This CDR3 comprises 14 residues. V lost 6 bases and J lost 16, with 25 bases in between. CDR1 and CDR2 from the germline V gene are MNHEY and SVGEGT. In nucleotides, the CDR3 is TGTGCCAGCAGACTACTTCGACAGGTCCAGCCTCAACATTTT. Protein: CASRLLRQVQPQHF.

As regards this clonotype: Possible read error: a much larger clone is one base away. The chain uses TRBV4-2 and TRBJ2-7; possible D gene TRBD2, 5 bases. The CDR3 sequence is 13 residues long. V lost 1 base and J 5 bases, leaving 9 bases between the germline ends. Germline assignment: CDR1 LGHNA and CDR2 YNFKEQ. CDR3 DNA sequence: TGTGCCAGCAGCCAAGGTGAGGGCGACGAGCAGTACTTC. Protein sequence: CASSQGEGDEQYF.

The chain uses TRBV11-1 and TRBJ2-7; a weak D match, TRBD1 (5 bases). Germline V gene sequence: CDR1 SGHAT, CDR2 FQDESV (reference sequence). V was trimmed by 3 bases and J by 13 bases, leaving 16 bases between them. The CDR3 consists of 12 residues. CDR3 in DNA: TGTGCCAGCAGCTTCAACAGGTTCGAACATTACTTC. It yields the protein CASSFNRFEHYF.

As for this clonotype: A read error may be the cause here, since a much bigger clone is one base away. This chain joins TRBV6-5 and TRBJ1-5, with D tentatively TRBD1 (6 bases). This CDR3 has 15 amino acids. The germline gives CDR1 MNHEY, CDR2 SVGAGI. The CDR3 loop is CVSRPSGGPDQPQHF. CDR3 DNA sequence: TGTGTCAGCAGACCCTCGGGGGGGCCGGATCAGCCCCAGCATTTT.

Details on this clonotype: Being one base from a much bigger clone, this may be a read error. This rearrangement joins TRBV4-3 to TRBJ2-2, with 7 bases that match TRBD1. The CDR3 runs to 15 residues. In germline, CDR1 is LGHNA, CDR2 YSLEER. The CDR3 spells CASSQIQGNIGELFF. The CDR3 DNA reads TGCGCCAGCAGCCAAATACAGGGGAACATCGGGGAGCTGTTTTTT.

In regard to this clonotype: The junction departs from germline at one end; a sequencing error may be responsible. This chain uses TRBV29-1 with TRBJ2-3; D possibly uses TRBD1 or TRBD2 (5 bases each). Germline CDR1 reads SQVTM; CDR2 reads ANQGSEA. This CDR3 is built from 14 residues. This CDR3 is CSVLPLSGPDTQYF. The CDR3, as DNA: TGCAGCGTTCTTCCGCTATCGGGACCAGATACCCAGTATTTT.

Of note for this clonotype: A much more abundant neighbour one base away suggests this may be a read error. Because the CDR3 is missing its conserved closing phenylalanine or tryptophan, this is likely a read error. This chain links TRBV12-3 or TRBV12-4 with TRBJ2-2; possibly TRBD1 for D (6 bases). The CDR3 consists of 15 residues. Trimming left V 3 bases short and J 6 bases short, with 14 bases between. CDR3 nucleotide sequence: TGTGCCAGCAGTTTGGATCAGGGGTTGGCCGGGGAGCTGTTTTAT. Translating gives CASSLDQGLAGELFY.